The clone carrying this TCR beta chain was seen more than once but under ten times. One entry per CDR3 protein, called by TCRdb with MiXCR from the RT-PCR reads. The table includes around 750,000 distinct CDR3 sequences, less than 25% detected once. The data derive from a study of response to subunit inactivated influenza vaccine. The sequence derives from a man over 45 who received an inactivated influenza vaccine. Here the sequenced sample was PBMCs from blood, taken more than 4 days after vaccination.

DNA of the CDR3: TGTGCCAGCTCACCCAAAGACACCGGGGAGCTGTTTTTT. Residues: CASSPKDTGELFF. The rearrangement joins TRBV18 to TRBJ2-2, with no clear D. The CDR3 sequence is 13 residues long. Trimming stripped 3 bases from V and 3 bases from J, with 5 bases between. CDR1 and CDR2 from the germline V gene are KGHSH and LQKENI.